This is a list of T cell receptor beta chains from one sample in a study of cytomegalovirus exposure and HLA in healthy donors. The assay was immunoSEQ multiplex PCR, and TCRdb's table has in-frame clones only and misses some. The data hold fewer than 250,000 clones, with around 87% observed a single time. Sequencing input: PBMCs. Source of these receptors: a young man in good health and CMV-seronegative. CDR3s include the opening cysteine and the closing phenylalanine or tryptophan. D genes are given only for firm matches. Some rows have no size entry. The others give once, few or many, or a class for an expanded clone.

V,size,J,D,CDR3,DNA
TRBV10-1,.,TRBJ2-5,.,CASSEFGRGLQETQYF,TGCGCCAGCAGTGAGTTTGGCCGAGGCCTCCAAGAGACCCAGTACTTC
TRBV7-2,.,TRBJ2-1,.,CASSLRQGRVFF,TGTGCCAGCAGCTTGAGACAGGGGAGGGTGTTCTTC
TRBV4-2,.,TRBJ2-2,TRBD2,CASSQDALADNTGELFF,TGTGCCAGCAGCCAAGATGCCCTAGCGGATAACACCGGGGAGCTGTTTTTT
TRBV5-1,.,TRBJ2-2,TRBD2,CASSDGTSGPPAGELFF,TGCGCCAGCAGCGATGGGACTAGCGGGCCCCCCGCCGGGGAGCTGTTTTTT
TRBV5-6,.,TRBJ1-1,TRBD1,CASSFGVDRGLISF,TGTGCCAGCAGCTTCGGTGTGGACAGGGGGTTGATATCTTTT
TRBV2,few,TRBJ1-2,.,CASSVSGGYTF,TGTGCCAGCAGTGTGAGCGGTGGCTACACCTTC
TRBV18,.,TRBJ1-1,.,CASSPSGGNTEAFF,TGTGCCAGCTCACCTTCGGGTGGGAACACTGAAGCTTTCTTT
TRBV6-1,.,TRBJ2-1,.,CASSERSLSYNEQFF,TGTGCCAGCAGTGAGCGGAGCCTCTCCTACAATGAGCAGTTCTTC
TRBV25-1,.,TRBJ1-1,.,CASSTTGLITEAFF,TGTGCCAGCAGTACTACAGGGTTGATCACTGAAGCTTTCTTT
TRBV20-1,.,TRBJ1-1,.,CSAHSGGEAFF,TGCAGTGCTCACTCGGGGGGAGAAGCTTTCTTT
TRBV5-4,once,TRBJ2-7,TRBD2,CASSLVSGPSYEQYF,TGTGCCAGCAGCTTAGTTAGCGGGCCCTCCTACGAGCAGTACTTC
TRBV6-5,few,TRBJ2-3,.,CAVGGLTDTQYF,TGTGCCGTGGGGGGACTCACAGATACGCAGTATTTT
TRBV4-3,.,TRBJ2-7,.,CASSQEASSGDYEQYF,TGCGCCAGCAGCCAAGAGGCAAGTAGCGGCGACTACGAGCAGTACTTC
TRBV20-1,.,TRBJ1-1,TRBD1,CSARQGADFF,TGCAGTGCCCGGCAGGGGGCGGATTTCTTT
TRBV5-6,.,TRBJ2-5,.,CASSQTGNQETQYF,TGTGCCAGCAGCCAAACCGGGAACCAAGAGACCCAGTACTTC
TRBV19,.,TRBJ1-1,.,CASSISRVGTEAFF,TGTGCCAGTAGTATAAGCAGGGTAGGCACTGAAGCTTTCTTT
TRBV2,.,TRBJ2-3,.,CASLEGPTDTQYF,TGTGCCAGCTTGGAGGGACCCACAGATACGCAGTATTTT
TRBV2,.,TRBJ2-5,TRBD2,CALIQTSGGRETQYF,TGTGCCCTCATCCAGACTAGCGGGGGGCGGGAGACCCAGTACTTC
TRBV4-1,.,TRBJ2-7,TRBD1,CASSQSGTGRPYEQYF,TGCGCCAGCAGCCAGTCCGGGACAGGGAGGCCTTACGAGCAGTACTTC
TRBV5-1,.,TRBJ2-5,.,CASRIDRDLGQETQYF,TGCGCCAGCAGGATTGATAGGGACTTAGGACAAGAGACCCAGTACTTC
TRBV19,few,TRBJ2-7,TRBD1,CASGTASSYEQYF,TGTGCCAGCGGGACAGCGAGCTCCTACGAGCAGTACTTC
TRBV28,.,TRBJ1-5,TRBD1,CATTGTGYQPQHF,TGTGCCACCACCGGGACAGGGTATCAGCCCCAGCATTTT
TRBV7-2,.,TRBJ2-5,.,CASSLAGSQTQYF,TGTGCCAGCAGCTTAGCAGGGAGCCAGACCCAGTACTTC
TRBV28,.,TRBJ2-1,.,CASSLLSNEQFF,TGTGCCAGCAGCCTCCTAAGCAATGAGCAGTTCTTC
TRBV7-7,.,TRBJ2-1,.,CASSLGLNNEQFF,TGTGCTAGCAGCTTGGGGCTTAACAATGAGCAGTTCTTC
TRBV7-8,.,TRBJ1-2,.,CASSAGTYYGYTF,TGTGCCAGCAGCGCAGGGACATACTATGGCTACACCTTC
TRBV28,.,TRBJ2-7,.,CARKDSSYEQYF,TGTGCCCGTAAGGACAGCTCCTACGAGCAGTACTTC
TRBV6-5,.,TRBJ2-1,.,CASSRRGIEQFF,TGTGCCAGCAGCCGTCGGGGAATTGAGCAGTTCTTC
TRBV5-1,.,TRBJ2-2,.,CASSDGGVGELFF,TGCGCCAGCAGCGATGGAGGGGTCGGGGAGCTGTTTTTT
TRBV13,.,TRBJ2-1,TRBD1,CASSRGTGVTEQFF,TGTGCCAGCAGCAGGGGGACAGGGGTAACTGAGCAGTTCTTC
TRBV27,.,TRBJ2-1,.,CASSPLPRPVEQFF,TGTGCCAGCAGTCCCCTCCCTAGACCAGTTGAGCAGTTCTTC
TRBV23-1,.,TRBJ2-7,TRBD1,CASSQSRTGAYEQYF,TGCGCCAGCAGTCAATCGAGGACAGGGGCCTACGAGCAGTACTTC
TRBV25-1,.,TRBJ2-3,TRBD2,CASSESPGREATDTQYF,TGTGCCAGCAGTGAATCGCCTGGGCGGGAGGCCACAGATACGCAGTATTTT
TRBV2,few,TRBJ1-5,TRBD1,CASTGQGNQPQHF,TGTGCCAGCACGGGACAGGGCAATCAGCCCCAGCATTTT
TRBV27,.,TRBJ2-2,.,CASSFRRNTGELFF,TGTGCCAGCAGTTTCAGGCGTAACACCGGGGAGCTGTTTTTT